The TCR beta chain under discussion was sequenced for a study of post-analysis software for immune sequencing data. General observations from the study: There were a handful of TRBV segments more frequent in patients than controls, and TRBV5-6, TRBV5-1 and TRBV20-1 were among them. F measure showed strong co-clustering of same-batch samples.

Regarding this clonotype: The antigen is undetermined.

Unique molecular identifiers tagged the TCR beta cDNA libraries. TCRdb passed the PCR reads through MiXCR, listing each CDR3 protein once. The sample lists some 450,000 distinct CDR3 sequences, around 40% occurring once. The length of the CDR3 is 16 residues. Germline CDR1 reads MNHEY; CDR2 reads SMNVEV (reference sequence). Trimming stripped 6 bases from V and 4 bases from J, with 18 bases between. This sequence was found in a girl aged 5 to 17 with multiple sclerosis. Sequences were obtained from blood. This sequence joins TRBV27 and TRBJ1-4; D remains ambiguous. This CDR3 is CASSRTLDGVNEKLFF. The CDR3 coding sequence is TGTGCCAGCAGCCGAACCCTGGACGGTGTTAATGAAAAACTGTTTTTT.